These T cell receptor beta chains were read from a single sample in a study of response to subunit inactivated influenza vaccine. TCRdb redid the calling of the RT-PCR reads with MiXCR, one entry per CDR3 protein. This table has 450,000 to 550,000 distinct CDR3 sequences, approximately 24% appearing once. The sequences come from CD4+ T cells sorted from PBMCs, collected 5 days after vaccination. The receptors were gathered from a man in his forties or fifties who received an inactivated influenza vaccine. The CDR3 runs from the conserved cysteine through the conserved F or W. Each record gives: clone size, CDR3 length, D gene, V gene, J gene, CDR3 DNA, CDR3 protein. The D gene is left open where the match is weak. Size tells how often a clone was seen (once, few, many) or the class of an expanded clone, and some rows leave it out.

-	12	-	TRBV20-1	TRBJ1-1	TGCAGACCCCGGCCAGGAGGCACTGAAGCTTTCTTT	CRPRPGGTEAFF
-	14	-	TRBV29-1	TRBJ2-1	TGCAGCGTTGAGACTCCAGGAGGGGTCAATGAGCAGTTCTTC	CSVETPGGVNEQFF
-	18	-	TRBV27	TRBJ2-6	TGTGCCAGCAGTTCCCCTAAGTCCCGCCCAGCTGGGGCTAACGTCCTGACTTTC	CASSSPKSRPAGANVLTF
few	19	TRBD1	TRBV11-2	TRBJ1-2	TGTGCCAGCAGCCTACTTACCCGGGACAGGGTCCGAAACACCTATGGCTACACCTTC	CASSLLTRDRVRNTYGYTF
few	16	-	TRBV4-3	TRBJ2-5	TGCGCCAGCAGCCAAGGACCTCGAGGACAGCGGGGGACCCAGTACTTC	CASSQGPRGQRGTQYF
-	15	TRBD1	TRBV7-2	TRBJ1-1	TGTGCCAGCAGCCCAAGACAGGGGGCCTACACTGAAGCTTTCTTT	CASSPRQGAYTEAFF
-	16	TRBD2	TRBV7-2	TRBJ2-1	TGTGCCAGCAGCCAGCGCGGGAGGGCCTCCTACAATGAGCAGTTCTTC	CASSQRGRASYNEQFF
-	15	TRBD1	TRBV2	TRBJ2-2	TGTGCCAGCAGGAAACAGGGGGCTGGGACCGGGGAGCTGTTTTTT	CASRKQGAGTGELFF
few	16	TRBD2	TRBV5-1	TRBJ2-5	TGCGCCAGCAGCTTGGCGGTTACTAGCGGTGAAGAGACCCAGTACTTC	CASSLAVTSGEETQYF
-	12	-	TRBV28	TRBJ1-5	TGTGCCAGTACTGGGTGGGGGAAACCCCAGCATTTT	CASTGWGKPQHF
-	18	TRBD2	TRBV20-1	TRBJ2-1	TGCAGCCAGGAAGGCGGGACTAGCTCTCTTTCACGTCACAGTGAGCAGTTCTTC	CSQEGGTSSLSRHSEQFF
-	15	TRBD1	TRBV5-1	TRBJ2-1	TGCGCCAGCAGCTCGACCGGGACAGAATACAATGAGCAGTTCTTC	CASSSTGTEYNEQFF
few	15	-	TRBV5-1	TRBJ2-3	TGCGCCAGCAGCTTTTCAGGGAGCCAAGCAGATACGCAGTATTTT	CASSFSGSQADTQYF
many	12	-	TRBV6-1	TRBJ2-3	TGTGCCAGCAGTGAGAGGGGAAGGACGCAGTATTTT	CASSERGRTQYF
-	13	-	TRBV27	TRBJ2-5	TGTGCCAGCAGTCCCCTGGACTGGAAGGCCCAGTACTTC	CASSPLDWKAQYF
-	14	-	TRBV20-1	TRBJ2-1	TGCAGTGCTAGAGTAGGGGGGCCTGGCAATGAGCAGTTCTTC	CSARVGGPGNEQFF
few	16	-	TRBV12-3/TRBV12-4	TRBJ2-1	TGTGCCAGCAGAACTCGGACATCCTCCTGGTTGAATGAGCAGTTCTTC	CASRTRTSSWLNEQFF
-	14	TRBD2	TRBV20-1	TRBJ2-1	TGCAGTGCTGGAGGACTAGCGGGAGGAAATGAGCAGTTCTTC	CSAGGLAGGNEQFF
-	15	-	TRBV20-1	TRBJ2-1	TGCAGTGCTAGAGCCCTAGATTCCCCCAGGAATGAGCAGTTCTTC	CSARALDSPRNEQFF
-	15	TRBD2	TRBV6-5	TRBJ2-1	TGTGCCAGCAGAATTACTAGCGGGAGGGGCAATGAGCAGTTCTTC	CASRITSGRGNEQFF
few	13	-	TRBV7-9	TRBJ2-7	TGTGCCAGCAGCTCCCCCGGGGCCTACGAGCAGTACTTC	CASSSPGAYEQYF
few	16	TRBD2	TRBV3-1	TRBJ2-3	TGTGCCAGCAGCCAAGAGCGGCTAGCGGTCACAGATACGCAGTATTTT	CASSQERLAVTDTQYF
few	16	-	TRBV15	TRBJ2-6	TGTGCCACCAGCAGAGTCCCTCTTACTGGGGCCAACGTCCTGACTTTC	CATSRVPLTGANVLTF
-	14	-	TRBV20-1	TRBJ2-2	TGCAGTGCTAGAGACGGCAGTAGCACCGGGGAGCTGTTTTTT	CSARDGSSTGELFF
-	16	TRBD1	TRBV5-6	TRBJ2-1	TGTGCCAGCACGGCCGGACCCGGGACAGGCTACAATGAGCAGTTCTTC	CASTAGPGTGYNEQFF
-	16	TRBD1	TRBV4-3	TRBJ2-1	TGCGCCAGCAGCGTAAGACAGGGGGCCCCCTACAATGAGCAGTTCTTC	CASSVRQGAPYNEQFF
-	19	-	TRBV4-1	TRBJ2-6	TGCGCCAGCAGCCAAGATGGCAGGGAGTCCTTATGGGGGGCCAACGTCCTGACTTTC	CASSQDGRESLWGANVLTF
few	13	-	TRBV4-1	TRBJ2-3	TGCGCCAGCAGCCGAGGACATGGGGATACGCAGTATTTT	CASSRGHGDTQYF
few	14	-	TRBV24-1	TRBJ2-5	TGTGCCACCAGTCACATCTCCAACCAAGAGACCCAGTACTTC	CATSHISNQETQYF
-	12	-	TRBV29-1	TRBJ1-1	TGCAGCGTGGGAGCTGGGGACACTGAAGCTTTCTTT	CSVGAGDTEAFF
-	14	-	TRBV20-1	TRBJ2-1	TGCAGTGCTAGAGCAGGGGGGGCGCACAATGAGCAGTTCTTC	CSARAGGAHNEQFF
few	13	-	TRBV4-2	TRBJ1-1	TGTGCCAGCAGCCAAAAATTGACTCCTGAAGCTTTCTTT	CASSQKLTPEAFF
few	20	TRBD2	TRBV5-6	TRBJ2-2	TGTGCCAGCAGCCTAGGCCCCGGGACTAGCGGGGGGCCCTACACCGGGGAGCTGTTTTTT	CASSLGPGTSGGPYTGELFF
few	13	-	TRBV30	TRBJ1-5	TGTGCCTGGAGTGTATCAGAACTTCAGCCCCAGCATTTT	CAWSVSELQPQHF
-	17	TRBD1	TRBV7-9	TRBJ2-1	TGTGCCAGCAGCTTAGGGGCCCCGGGACAGGGATACAATGAGCAGTTCTTC	CASSLGAPGQGYNEQFF
-	14	-	TRBV6-2/TRBV6-3	TRBJ1-6	TGTGCCAGCAGAATACAGGGATCTGATTCACCCCTCCACTTT	CASRIQGSDSPLHF
-	15	-	TRBV27	TRBJ2-7	TGTGCCAGCAGACCCCAATCTCCGGTGTCCTACGAGCAGTACTTC	CASRPQSPVSYEQYF
many	15	TRBD1	TRBV4-1	TRBJ2-5	TGCGCCAGCAGCCCTCAAGGACAGGGGGTAGAGACCCAGTACTTC	CASSPQGQGVETQYF
-	12	TRBD1	TRBV20-1	TRBJ1-2	TGCAGTGCAAACAGGGGGGGCGGAGGCTACACCTTC	CSANRGGGGYTF
few	17	-	TRBV7-8	TRBJ2-7	TGTGCCAGCAGCTTAGTGGACAGTCGCTCAAAGGGGTACGAGCAGTACTTC	CASSLVDSRSKGYEQYF
few	12	-	TRBV29-1	TRBJ2-3	TGCAGCGTTCGACGGACGGGGGAAACGCAGTATTTT	CSVRRTGETQYF
-	13	-	TRBV10-3	TRBJ2-5	TGTGCCATCAGTGCCCCGGGGGTGGAGACCCAGTACTTC	CAISAPGVETQYF
many	13	TRBD1	TRBV5-1	TRBJ2-1	TGCGCCAGCAGCCAAACAGGGGACCGTGAGCAGTTCTTC	CASSQTGDREQFF